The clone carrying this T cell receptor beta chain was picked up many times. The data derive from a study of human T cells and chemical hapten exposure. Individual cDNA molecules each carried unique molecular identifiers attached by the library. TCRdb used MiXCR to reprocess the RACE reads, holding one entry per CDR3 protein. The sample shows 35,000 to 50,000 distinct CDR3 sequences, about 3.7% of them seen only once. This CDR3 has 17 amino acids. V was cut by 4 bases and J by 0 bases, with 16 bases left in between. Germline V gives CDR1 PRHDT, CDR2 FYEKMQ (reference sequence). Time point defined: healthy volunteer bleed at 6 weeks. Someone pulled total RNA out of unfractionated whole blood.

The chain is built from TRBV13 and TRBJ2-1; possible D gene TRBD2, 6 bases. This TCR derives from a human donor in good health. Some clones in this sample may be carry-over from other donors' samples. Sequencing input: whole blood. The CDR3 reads CASSSLGDSRSYNEQFF. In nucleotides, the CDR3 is TGTGCCAGCAGCTCATTAGGGGACTCCCGCTCCTACAATGAGCAGTTCTTC.